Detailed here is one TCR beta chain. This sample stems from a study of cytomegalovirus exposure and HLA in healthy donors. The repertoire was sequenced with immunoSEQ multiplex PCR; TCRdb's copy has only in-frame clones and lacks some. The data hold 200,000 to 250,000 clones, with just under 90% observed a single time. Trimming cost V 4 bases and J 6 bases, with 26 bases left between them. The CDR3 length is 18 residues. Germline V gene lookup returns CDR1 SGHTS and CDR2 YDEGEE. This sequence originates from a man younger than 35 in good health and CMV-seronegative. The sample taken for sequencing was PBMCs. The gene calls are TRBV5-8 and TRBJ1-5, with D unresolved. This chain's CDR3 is CASSPGLEGTAFGQPQHF. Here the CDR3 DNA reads TGTGCCAGCAGCCCCGGCTTAGAGGGTACAGCCTTCGGTCAGCCCCAGCATTTT.